A selection of T cell receptor beta chains follows, all from one sample in a study of shared clonotypes between healthy human individuals. Clones were sequenced by immunoSEQ multiplex PCR, and TCRdb holds only the in-frame ones, with some missing. The sample includes some 2,100,000 clones, 95% of them seen just once. The sequencing sample was made of naive CD4+ T cells sorted from blood. Receptors originate from a man between 18 and 29 years old in good health. Each CDR3 is given with its conserved first and last residue. A D gene is named only where the DNA matches it firmly. Clone size is shown for a subset of rows, as once, few, many or a class of expanded clone.

TRBJ1-4 | TRBV5-4 | TRBD1 | few | CASSPRTGGLIF | TGTGCCAGCAGCCCCCGGACAGGCGGCCTGATTTTT
TRBJ1-2 | TRBV10-2 | . | . | CASSDSGLIYGYTF | TGCGCCAGCAGTGATTCAGGATTGATCTATGGCTACACCTTC
TRBJ2-5 | TRBV7-2 | . | few | CASSVSGLVGETQYF | TGTGCCAGCAGCGTAAGTGGCCTAGTTGGGGAGACCCAGTACTTC
TRBJ1-2 | TRBV29-1 | TRBD1 | . | CSVDRDRDNYGYTF | TGCAGCGTTGACCGGGACAGGGACAACTATGGCTACACCTTC
TRBJ1-2 | TRBV5-4 | TRBD1 | . | CASSLEGGATYGYTF | TGTGCCAGCAGCTTGGAAGGGGGCGCGACGTACGGCTACACCTTC
TRBJ1-2 | TRBV5-8 | . | . | CASSLDQGGYTF | TGTGCCAGCAGCTTGGATCAGGGGGGCTACACCTTC
TRBJ1-2 | TRBV30 | . | . | CAWTLTGPTNYGYTF | TGTGCCTGGACTCTTACAGGGCCCACTAACTATGGCTACACCTTC
TRBJ2-2 | TRBV18 | . | . | CASSPGQANTGELFF | TGTGCCAGCTCACCCGGACAAGCTAACACCGGGGAGCTGTTTTTT
TRBJ2-1 | TRBV10-2 | TRBD2 | . | CASSRPGLAPNEQFF | TGCGCCAGCAGTCGACCGGGACTAGCGCCCAATGAGCAGTTCTTC
TRBJ1-1 | TRBV27 | TRBD1 | . | CASRFTGTGNTEAFF | TGTGCCAGCAGGTTTACCGGGACAGGGAACACTGAAGCTTTCTTT
TRBJ1-6 | TRBV18 | . | once | CASSPPAGNNSPLHF | TGTGCCAGCTCACCACCGGCAGGAAACAATTCACCCCTCCACTTT
TRBJ2-7 | TRBV6-6 | TRBD1 | . | CASSQGQGAYEQYF | TGTGCCAGCAGTCAGGGACAGGGAGCCTACGAGCAGTACTTC
TRBJ2-3 | TRBV5-4 | TRBD1 | . | CASSFWTGITDTQYF | TGTGCCAGCAGCTTCTGGACAGGGATAACAGATACGCAGTATTTT
TRBJ1-3 | TRBV28 | . | . | CASSLHRGNTIYF | TGTGCCAGCAGTTTACACAGAGGAAACACCATATATTTT
TRBJ1-2 | TRBV7-9 | TRBD1 | . | CASSSNYAGGFGYTF | TGTGCCAGCAGCTCCAACTACGCAGGGGGGTTTGGCTACACCTTC
TRBJ2-3 | TRBV28 | TRBD1 | . | CASSFPDRAADTQYF | TGTGCCAGCAGTTTCCCGGACAGGGCAGCAGATACGCAGTATTTT
TRBJ2-3 | TRBV28 | . | . | CASRGAGRDTQYF | TGTGCCAGCAGGGGAGCAGGGCGAGATACGCAGTATTTT
TRBJ1-1 | TRBV5-1 | TRBD1 | . | CASSFAGGANTEAFF | TGCGCCAGCAGCTTCGCAGGGGGGGCGAACACTGAAGCTTTCTTT
TRBJ2-7 | TRBV18 | . | . | CASSTEGGGLEQYF | TGTGCCAGCTCAACTGAAGGAGGCGGGCTCGAGCAGTACTTC
TRBJ1-1 | TRBV7-9 | . | . | CASSPSKNTEAFF | TGTGCCAGCAGCCCTAGCAAGAACACTGAAGCTTTCTTT
TRBJ1-6 | TRBV6-6 | TRBD1 | few | CASTDRGLDSPLHF | TGTGCCAGCACCGACAGGGGGCTTGATTCACCCCTCCACTTT
TRBJ2-1 | TRBV7-9 | TRBD1 | once | CASSGQGEYNEQFF | TGTGCCAGCAGCGGACAGGGGGAGTACAATGAGCAGTTCTTC
TRBJ2-1 | TRBV6-1 | . | . | CASSGQALTYNEQFF | TGTGCCAGCAGTGGACAGGCGCTGACTTACAATGAGCAGTTCTTC
TRBJ2-7 | TRBV10-3 | . | . | CAISESQGSYEQYF | TGTGCCATCAGTGAGTCGCAGGGGTCCTACGAGCAGTACTTC
TRBJ2-5 | TRBV10-3 | TRBD2 | . | CAIGERENSQETQYF | TGTGCCATTGGGGAGCGGGAGAACTCCCAAGAGACCCAGTACTTC
TRBJ1-6 | TRBV19 | . | . | CATGRLDNSPLHF | TGTGCCACCGGCCGCCTTGATAATTCACCCCTCCACTTT
TRBJ2-3 | TRBV5-4 | TRBD1 | . | CASSRDRDSTDTQYF | TGTGCCAGCAGTCGGGACAGGGATAGCACAGATACGCAGTATTTT